One T cell receptor beta chain is described in this entry. V was pared by 0 bases and J by 2 bases, with 4 bases of the junction left unmatched. The CDR3 is 15 residues long. CDR1 is SGHRS, CDR2 YFSETQ, per germline. Clones were sequenced by immunoSEQ multiplex PCR, and TCRdb holds only the in-frame ones, with some missing. The sample shows approximately 31,000 clones, roughly 92% of them seen only once. The data are from a study of technical replicates of blood from four donors. The rearrangement links TRBV5-1 to TRBJ1-2; 7 bases are a match to TRBD1. The sequenced sample was PBMCs. The sequence was obtained from a human donor in good health. Some clones in this sample may be carry-over from other donors' samples. CDR3 amino acids: CASSLGMTGNYGYTF. In nucleotides, the CDR3 is TGCGCCAGCAGCTTGGGGATGACAGGGAACTATGGCTACACCTTC.